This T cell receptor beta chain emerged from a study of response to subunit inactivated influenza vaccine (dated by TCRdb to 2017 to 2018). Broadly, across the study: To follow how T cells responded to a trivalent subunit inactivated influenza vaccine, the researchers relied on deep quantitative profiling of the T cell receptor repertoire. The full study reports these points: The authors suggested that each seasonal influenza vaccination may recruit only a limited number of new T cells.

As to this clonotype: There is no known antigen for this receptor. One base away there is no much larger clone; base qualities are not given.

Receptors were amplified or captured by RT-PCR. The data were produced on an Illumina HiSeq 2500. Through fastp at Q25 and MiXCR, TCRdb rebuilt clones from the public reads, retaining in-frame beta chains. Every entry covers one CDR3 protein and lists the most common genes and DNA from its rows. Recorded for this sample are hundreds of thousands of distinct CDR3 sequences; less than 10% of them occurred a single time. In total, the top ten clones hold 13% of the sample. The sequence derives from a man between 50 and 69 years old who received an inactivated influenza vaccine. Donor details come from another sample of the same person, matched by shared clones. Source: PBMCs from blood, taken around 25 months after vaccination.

The CDR3 protein sequence reads: CASSQDSRGAGELFF. The DNA sequence reads TGCGCCAGCAGCCAGGACTCCAGGGGTGCCGGGGAGCTGTTTTTT. The rearrangement joined TRBV4-3 to TRBJ2-2; matching of 6 bases hints at TRBD1 as the D gene. V is shortened by 3 bases, J by 6 bases, and the region joining them spans 14 bases. CDR3 length: 15 amino acids, cysteine to phenylalanine. The kept DNA is CDR3 alone, 45 bases in frame from the first base. According to the germline V gene, CDR1 reads LGHNA and CDR2 reads YSLEER.